This passage covers 16 T cell receptor beta chains from one sample sequenced in a study of cytotoxic CD8 clonotypes in ibrutinib-treated CLL. TCRdb keeps only in-frame clones here, not all; method: immunoSEQ multiplex PCR. The table shows approximately 280,000 clones, with 65% to 85% occurring only once. The sequencing here drew on PBMCs, taken at disease progression, from a patient treated with ibrutinib. The receptors stem from a human donor with chronic lymphocytic leukemia.

This rearrangement joins TRBV5-1 to TRBJ1-1; D perhaps matches TRBD1 (5 bases). V gave up 4 bases and J gave up 3 bases, with 10 bases separating them. Per the germline V gene, CDR1 is SGHRS and CDR2 is YFSETQ. This CDR3 spans 13 amino acids. The CDR3 nucleotides are TGCGCCAGCAGCGCCAGGGTCGACACTGAAGCTTTCTTT. It yields the protein CASSARVDTEAFF.

The sample holds a few counts of this clone. The V gene is TRBV5-1, the J gene TRBJ1-1; weak D call: TRBD1 (5 bases). Trimming shortened V by 1 base and J by 6 bases, and 13 bases separated the two germline ends. This CDR3 contains 14 residues. Germline CDR1 SGHRS, CDR2 YFSETQ. The CDR3 DNA reads as TGCGCCAGCAGCTTGTGGGGCGGACGCCCTGAAGCTTTCTTT. Translating gives CASSLWGGRPEAFF.

This chain connects TRBV4-2 to TRBJ2-1; the match to TRBD2 covers 11 bases. V dropped 6 bases and J dropped 2; count of bases not matched to a gene: 3. CDR1 and CDR2 (germline): LGHNA, YNFKEQ. The CDR3 is 15 amino acids. In nucleotides, the CDR3 is TGTGCCAGCAGTTTAGCGGGGGGGCCCTACAATGAGCAGTTCTTC. This codes for CASSLAGGPYNEQFF.

J is TRBJ1-4 and V is TRBV11-2; D not resolved. The CDR3 contains 13 residues. Trimming stripped 1 base from V and 8 bases from J, with 8 bases between. Germline CDR1 is SGHAT and CDR2 is FQNNGV. CDR3 loop: CASSLVFGEKLFF. Written as DNA, the CDR3 is TGTGCCAGCAGCTTAGTTTTCGGCGAAAAACTGTTTTTT.

J is TRBJ2-5 and V is TRBV2, with D tentatively TRBD1 or TRBD2 (5 bases each). Germline lookup yields CDR1 SNHLY and CDR2 FYNNEI. The CDR3 covers 15 residues. V was pared by 3 bases and J by 4 bases, with 15 bases between. CDR3 nucleotides: TGTGCCAGCAGTGAGGGGACGGTCCGCAGAGAGACCCAGTACTTC. Amino acid sequence: CASSEGTVRRETQYF.

Here the CDR3 DNA reads TGTGCCAGCAGTCGATATACCGGGACAGGGCTCGAGACCCAGTACTTC. It specifies CASSRYTGTGLETQYF. The chain employs TRBV6-6 and TRBJ2-5; 9 nucleotides agree with TRBD1. J gave up 5 bases and V 5 bases, and 12 bases lay outside the gene matches. CDR3 length: 16 amino acids. Germline loops: CDR1 MNHNY, CDR2 SVGAGI (reference sequence).

This chain uses TRBV7-8 with TRBJ2-5; TRBD2 aligns across 14 bases. V shed 2 bases and J 5 bases; nucleotides not matched to a gene: 4. The CDR3 is 16 residues long. Germline V gene data show CDR1 as SGHVS and CDR2 as FQNEAQ. The CDR3 is CASSLPRLAGGETQYF. CDR3 bases: TGTGCCAGCAGCTTACCCCGACTAGCGGGGGGGGAGACCCAGTACTTC. Variable domain in full (rest from reference TRBV7-8 and TRBJ2-5): GAGVSQSPRYKVAKRGQDVALRCDPISGHVSLFWYQQALGQGPEFLTYFQNEAQLDKSGLPSDRFFAERPEGSVSTLKIQRTQQEDSAVYLCASSLPRLAGGETQYFGPGTRLLVL.

The rearrangement joins TRBV7-8 to TRBJ1-1, with D unclear. This CDR3 comprises 13 residues. Looked up from germline, CDR1 is SGHVS and CDR2 is FQNEAQ. Trimming stripped 4 bases from V and 0 bases from J, with 6 bases between. For the CDR3, the DNA is TGTGCCAGCAGCTCATTAATGAACACTGAAGCTTTCTTT. It yields the protein CASSSLMNTEAFF.

J is TRBJ1-4 and V is TRBV7-9, with D possibly TRBD1 on 5 matching bases. Deletions cut 2 bases from V and 7 bases from J, with 5 bases between. The CDR3 length is 12 residues. Germline CDR1 reads SEHNR; CDR2 reads FQNEAQ (reference sequence). The CDR3 loop is CASSLTGEKLFF. The CDR3, as DNA: TGTGCCAGCAGCTTAACAGGTGAAAAACTGTTTTTT.

This rearrangement joins TRBV25-1 to TRBJ2-7, with D possibly matching TRBD1 (6 bases). CDR1 and CDR2 (germline): MGHDK, SYGVNS. This CDR3 region has 13 residues. V was trimmed by 7 bases and J by 7 bases, leaving 17 bases between them. The CDR3 DNA reads TGTGCCAGCAAGACCGCAGGGGCCCTGGAGCAGTACTTC. Protein: CASKTAGALEQYF.

The chain is built from TRBV15 and TRBJ2-5, with D perhaps TRBD2 (6 bases). The CDR3 runs to 13 residues. Germline-derived CDR1 and CDR2 are LNHNV and YYDKDF (reference sequence). V lost 5 bases and J lost 2, with 9 bases in between. The CDR3 nucleotides are TGTGCCACCAGCCGGGACTTTCAAGAGACCCAGTACTTC. Translation gives CATSRDFQETQYF.

Comments on this clone: Other DNA variants within this sample encode the same CDR3. The J gene is TRBJ1-1, the V gene TRBV7-9; a weak D match, TRBD1 (6 bases). The CDR3 spans 12 residues. CDR1 is SEHNR, CDR2 FQNEAQ, per germline (reference sequence). Trimming left V 3 bases short and J 4 bases short, with 6 bases between. Written as DNA, the CDR3 is TGTGCCAGCAGCTTGGGGGCCACTGAAGCTTTCTTT. Protein sequence: CASSLGATEAFF.

This rearrangement joins TRBV10-3 to TRBJ1-2; a possible D gene is TRBD1 (6 bases). This CDR3 spans 19 amino acids. Germline assignment: CDR1 ENHRY and CDR2 SYGVKD. Trimming took off 2 bases at V and 2 bases at J, with 24 bases between the two ends. The CDR3 loop reads CAISEPRGIGAQKNYGYTF. The CDR3 DNA reads TGTGCCATCAGTGAGCCAAGGGGGATAGGGGCCCAGAAGAACTATGGCTACACCTTC.

The V and J genes are TRBV27 and TRBJ2-3; 8 bases fit TRBD1. Unmatched junction bases numbered 12, after V lost 9 bases and J lost 4 bases. Germline CDR1 MNHEY, CDR2 SMNVEV (reference sequence). The CDR3 sequence is 15 residues long. CDR3 coding DNA: TGTGCCAGTCCTACAGGGGGACAAAAGGCAGATACGCAGTATTTT. Protein product: CASPTGGQKADTQYF.

J is TRBJ2-1 and V is TRBV11-2; D is uncertain. Germline CDR1 and CDR2: SGHAT and FQNNGV. CDR3 length: 13 amino acids. Trimming removed 5 bases from V and 10 bases from J, with 15 bases in between. CDR3: CASSLEPPVEQFF. The CDR3 nucleotides are TGTGCCAGCAGCCTGGAACCTCCGGTAGAGCAGTTCTTC.

This clone was counted a single time. The genes are TRBV9 and TRBJ2-2; unclear D gene. The V end lost 3 bases, the J end lost 5 bases, and 5 bases lay between the germline ends. This CDR3 is 12 amino acids long. Germline V gene lookup returns CDR1 SGDLS and CDR2 YYNGEE. The CDR3 reads CASSDRTGELFF. CDR3 nucleotides: TGTGCCAGCAGCGACCGTACCGGGGAGCTGTTTTTT. Based on the CDR3 plus reference TRBV9 and TRBJ2-2, the full variable domain is DSGVTQTPKHLITATGQRVTLRCSPRSGDLSVYWYQQSLDQGLQFLIQYYNGEERAKGNILERFSAQQFPDLHSELNLSSLELGDSALYFCASSDRTGELFFGEGSRLTVL.